The next 24 T cell receptor beta chains were all read from a single sample in a study of CD8+CD57+ T cells in acquired aplastic anemia. According to the study, genomic DNA was the template for TCR beta VDJ and CDR3 profiling. Via MiXCR, TCRdb re-called the reads, giving one row per CDR3 protein. The sample holds approximately 130,000 distinct CDR3 sequences; about 40% are singletons and the top ten take almost 8.5%. Sequencing was performed on sorted CD4+, CD8+, or CD8+CD57+ T cells (not recorded which) from PBMCs. The origin of the receptors is a human donor in good health, serving as a control.

This clonotype was detected only once. The gene calls are TRBV20-1 and TRBJ2-7, with a possible D match to TRBD2 (5 bases). The length of the CDR3 is 15 residues. Trimming removed 3 bases at V and 1 base at J, with 16 bases between. Germline CDR1 DFQATT, CDR2 SNEGSKA (reference sequence). The CDR3 reads CSASILGSGSYEQYF. As DNA, the CDR3 is TGCAGTGCTAGCATTTTAGGGAGTGGGTCCTACGAGCAGTACTTC.

The J gene is TRBJ1-2, the V gene TRBV27, with 8 nucleotides matching TRBD1. The germline CDR1 and CDR2 sequences are MNHEY and SMNVEV (reference sequence). The CDR3 is 13 residues long. Trimming took 6 bases from V and 3 from J; bases not matched to a gene: 3. The CDR3 DNA is TGTGCCAGCAGGGACAGGGCTGACTATGGCTACACCTTC. Its protein is CASRDRADYGYTF.

This clonotype was counted at least ten times. J is TRBJ2-7 and V is TRBV2; 9 bases fit TRBD1. Germline loops: CDR1 SNHLY, CDR2 FYNNEI. The CDR3 loop spans 13 amino acids. V dropped 6 bases and J dropped 5; count of bases not matched to a gene: 5. CDR3 loop: CASSGQGRDEQYF. DNA of the CDR3: TGTGCCAGCAGCGGACAGGGGCGCGACGAGCAGTACTTC. Variable domain in full (rest from reference TRBV2 and TRBJ2-7): EPEVTQTPSHQVTQMGQEVILRCVPISNHLYFYWYRQILGQKVEFLVSFYNNEISEKSEIFDDQFSVERPDGSNFTLKIRSTKLEDSAMYFCASSGQGRDEQYFGPGTRLTVT.

This clonotype was detected only once. The chain recombines TRBV10-3 with TRBJ1-5, with D uncertain. The CDR3 loop spans 14 amino acids. V was pared by 2 bases and J by 3 bases, with 8 bases between. Per the germline V gene, CDR1 is ENHRY and CDR2 is SYGVKD. CDR3 nucleotides: TGTGCCATCAGTGAGGAATCGACCAATCAGCCCCAGCATTTT. As protein: CAISEESTNQPQHF.

The chain links TRBV29-1 to TRBJ2-1; no clear D. The CDR3 runs to 14 residues. Germline loops: CDR1 SQVTM, CDR2 ANQGSEA. V lost 2 bases and J 12 bases, leaving 20 bases between the germline ends. The CDR3 region has the DNA TGCAGCGTTGAAATGGGTTTGGTCAAAAACATGCAGTTCTTC. Its translation is CSVEMGLVKNMQFF.

To note about this clonotype: A much larger clone is a single base away; this may be a read error. The chain links TRBV30 to TRBJ2-1, with TRBD2 matching over 7 bases. The germline CDR1 and CDR2 sequences are GTSNPN and SVGIG (reference sequence). V shed 0 bases, J shed 10 bases, and the junction held 9 bases outside the gene matches. This CDR3 is built from 14 residues. The CDR3 sequence is CAWSVALAAPEQFF. Here the CDR3 DNA reads TGTGCCTGGAGTGTAGCTCTAGCGGCCCCGGAGCAGTTCTTC.

J is TRBJ1-5 and V is TRBV15; 9 bases fit TRBD1. CDR1 and CDR2 from the germline V gene are LNHNV and YYDKDF (reference sequence). V was pared by 2 bases and J by 5 bases, with 10 bases of the junction left unmatched. CDR3 length equals 17 residues. CDR3 sequence: CATSRSLRTGGYQPQHF. For the CDR3, the DNA is TGTGCCACCAGCAGATCATTACGAACAGGGGGCTATCAGCCCCAGCATTTT.

This clonotype was detected ten times or more. The chain recombines TRBV11-2 with TRBJ2-7; the D gene could be TRBD1 or TRBD2 (6 bases each). CDR3 size: 14 residues. Germline V gene data show CDR1 as SGHAT and CDR2 as FQNNGV. Trimming removed 0 bases at V and 4 bases at J, with 10 bases between. CDR3 DNA: TGTGCCAGCAGCTTAGATGGGGGGCAGTACGAGCAGTACTTC. Its translation: CASSLDGGQYEQYF.

This clonotype has ten or more counts. The genes are TRBV20-1 and TRBJ2-3; TRBD2 might be the D (5 bases). The CDR3 covers 13 residues. V lost 7 bases and J 7 bases, leaving 18 bases between the germline ends. Germline CDR1 is DFQATT and CDR2 is SNEGSKA (reference sequence). The CDR3 protein is CSVREYSGHTQYF. In nucleotides, the CDR3 is TGCAGTGTTCGGGAATACAGTGGTCATACGCAGTATTTT.

The V and J genes are TRBV7-4 and TRBJ1-2; no clear D gene. CDR3 length: 11 amino acids. V lost 9 bases, J lost 5 bases, and 10 bases lay in between. Germline CDR1 reads SGHVT; CDR2 reads SQSDAQ. This CDR3 is CARRRWYGYTF. In nucleotides, the CDR3 is TGTGCCAGAAGGCGCTGGTATGGCTACACCTTC.

This clonotype has at least ten counts. The V and J genes are TRBV11-2 and TRBJ2-5; the match to TRBD2 covers 12 bases. V trimming: 5 bases; J trimming: 2 bases; junction bases outside the gene matches: 9. The CDR3 length is 17 residues. Germline V CDR1 and CDR2: SGHAT, FQNNGV. CDR3 protein: CASSPLQGLAGQETQYF. DNA for the CDR3: TGTGCCAGCAGCCCTTTACAAGGACTAGCGGGACAAGAGACCCAGTACTTC. Complete variable domain (other parts from reference TRBV11-2 and TRBJ2-5): EAGVAQSPRYKIIEKRQSVAFWCNPISGHATLYWYQQILGQGPKLLIQFQNNGVVDDSQLPKDRFSAERLKGVDSTLKIQPAKLEDSAVYLCASSPLQGLAGQETQYFGPGTRLLVL.

This chain joins TRBV5-1 and TRBJ2-3; the D gene is possibly TRBD2 (5 bases). There are 14 residues in the CDR3. Trimming left V 1 base short and J 3 bases short, with 9 bases between. Germline CDR1 SGHRS, CDR2 YFSETQ. The CDR3 region is CASSLTSRTDTQYF. Here the CDR3 DNA reads TGCGCCAGCAGCTTGACTAGTAGGACAGATACGCAGTATTTT.

Many counts were recorded for this clonotype. This rearrangement joins TRBV9 to TRBJ2-3, with D possibly being TRBD2 (5 bases). V gave up 3 bases and J gave up 1 base, with 6 bases separating them. The CDR3 covers 13 residues. Germline CDR1 SGDLS, CDR2 YYNGEE. The CDR3: CASSAGGTDTQYF. CDR3 sequence (DNA): TGTGCCAGCAGCGCCGGGGGCACAGATACGCAGTATTTT.

This clonotype was recorded only once. A much larger clone differs by one base, so this may be a read error. V usage is TRBV7-9 and J usage is TRBJ2-2; D is uncertain. The germline CDR1 and CDR2 sequences are SEHNR and FQNEAQ (reference sequence). There are 15 residues in the CDR3. Trimming removed 6 bases at V and 2 bases at J, with 13 bases between. This chain's CDR3 is CASRRIGGNTGELFF. CDR3 sequence (DNA): TGTGCCAGCAGACGAATCGGCGGAAACACCGGGGAGCTGTTTTTT.

This clonotype was counted once. At one end the junction does not follow the germline gene, possibly because of a read error. The CDR3 sequence: CAISEEGTVRGYTF. The CDR3, as DNA: TGCGCCATCAGTGAAGAGGGTACCGTCAGGGGCTACACCTTC. This chain joins TRBV10-2 and TRBJ1-2; D unresolved. This CDR3 has 14 amino acids. CDR1 and CDR2 from the germline V gene are WSHSY and SAAADI.

This clonotype was found many times. The chain carries TRBV19 and TRBJ1-4; D is ambiguous. The V gene's germline CDR1 is LNHDA and CDR2 SQIVND (reference sequence). The V gene lost 4 bases and the J gene lost 7 bases, with 13 bases spanning the gap. This CDR3 has 14 residues. CDR3: CASSTAGRSEKLFF. The CDR3 DNA reads as TGTGCCAGTAGTACGGCTGGGAGAAGTGAAAAACTGTTTTTT. The full variable domain, in which reference TRBV19 and TRBJ1-4 provide the parts outside the CDR3, is DGGITQSPKYLFRKEGQNVTLSCEQNLNHDAMYWYRQDPGQGLRLIYYSQIVNDFQKGDIAEGYSVSREKKESFPLTVTSAQKNPTAFYLCASSTAGRSEKLFFGSGTQLSVL.

The V call is TRBV3-1, the J call TRBJ1-1; D may be TRBD1 (6 bases). The CDR3 covers 15 residues. Trimming cost V 4 bases and J 3 bases, with 15 bases left between them. The germline CDR1 and CDR2 sequences are LGHDT and YNNKEL (reference sequence). The CDR3 DNA sequence: TGTGCCAGCAGCCCATTCCAGGGGCTGGACACTGAAGCTTTCTTT. Protein product: CASSPFQGLDTEAFF.

V usage is TRBV10-2 and J usage is TRBJ2-7; 9 nucleotides align to TRBD2. The germline V gene encodes CDR1 WSHSY and CDR2 SAAADI. Trimming cost V 6 bases and J 5 bases; bases outside gene matches: 14. The CDR3 extends over 16 amino acids. This CDR3 reads CASSQGRLAGNHEQYF. The CDR3 nucleotides are TGCGCCAGCAGCCAAGGACGGCTAGCGGGAAACCACGAGCAGTACTTC.

The V call is TRBV2, the J call TRBJ2-7; TRBD1 matches 8 bases. Germline V gene sequence: CDR1 SNHLY, CDR2 FYNNEI. V gave up 1 base and J gave up 2 bases; unmatched junction bases: 1. This CDR3 contains 14 residues. The CDR3 protein is CASSEGDRPYEQYF. The CDR3 DNA reads TGTGCCAGCAGTGAAGGGGACAGGCCCTACGAGCAGTACTTC.

J is TRBJ2-7 and V is TRBV2; TRBD1 aligns across 8 bases. This CDR3 is built from 12 residues. Germline V gives CDR1 SNHLY, CDR2 FYNNEI. V was clipped by 5 bases and J by 6 bases; unmatched bases: 3. The CDR3 protein is CASSLTGVEQYF. CDR3 coding DNA: TGTGCCAGCAGTTTGACAGGGGTCGAGCAGTACTTC.

This clonotype was seen a handful of times. The V and J genes are TRBV29-1 and TRBJ2-7, with D possibly being TRBD1 (6 bases). The length of the CDR3 is 13 residues. CDR1 and CDR2 (germline): SQVTM, ANQGSEA. V lost 7 bases and J 5 bases, leaving 18 bases between the germline ends. The CDR3 DNA reads TGCAGCGCCACCGGGCAGGGGTGGAACGAGCAGTACTTC. This encodes CSATGQGWNEQYF.

This clonotype came up many times. A much larger clone differs from this one at a single base, so this may be a read error. The chain employs TRBV24-1 and TRBJ2-6; 7 nucleotides agree with TRBD1. This CDR3 spans 17 amino acids. The germline CDR1 and CDR2 sequences are KGHDR and SFDVKD. V was pared by 5 bases and J by 2 bases, with 8 bases of the junction left unmatched. In DNA, the CDR3 is TGTGCCACCAGTGGTTCCCAGGGGGTCGCTGGGGCCAACGTCCTGACTTTC. Protein: CATSGSQGVAGANVLTF.

This clonotype was picked up a small number of times. This chain joins TRBV27 and TRBJ1-2; D possibly corresponds to TRBD1 (5 bases). The CDR3 has 13 amino acids. CDR1 MNHEY and CDR2 SMNVEV come from the germline V gene (reference sequence). Trimming cost V 6 bases and J 4 bases, with 12 bases left between them. The CDR3 DNA follows: TGTGCCAGCAGACTAGACAGCAGCTATGGCTACACCTTC. It codes for CASRLDSSYGYTF.

The chain joins TRBV6-6 to TRBJ2-5, with 8 bases aligning to TRBD1. This CDR3 region has 16 residues. V lost 4 bases to trimming and J lost 1 base; unmatched junction nucleotides: 8. Germline lookup yields CDR1 MNHNY and CDR2 SVGAGI (reference sequence). Here the CDR3 reads CASSFFRQGSQETQYF. In nucleotides, the CDR3 is TGTGCCAGCAGTTTTTTTCGACAGGGGTCCCAAGAGACCCAGTACTTC.